Following are 3 T cell receptor beta chains from one sample sequenced in a study of T-cell memory formation after mild COVID-19. TCRdb passed the 5' RACE reads through MiXCR, listing each CDR3 protein once. The data hold around 65,000 distinct CDR3 sequences, with about 10% observed a single time. The sample comprised PBMCs or a T cell subset sorted from them (not recorded which). These receptors were taken from a man in his late teens or twenties who had mild COVID-19 (a few samples of this study predate the infection). Cell type and time point are not known.

This clonotype came up many times. The V call is TRBV9, the J call TRBJ1-1, with no clear D. Trimming removed 1 base from V and 0 bases from J, with 7 bases in between. Germline CDR1 reads SGDLS; CDR2 reads YYNGEE. This CDR3 has 14 amino acids. The CDR3: CASSVSGMNTEAFF. The CDR3 DNA follows: TGTGCCAGCAGCGTATCCGGAATGAACACTGAAGCTTTCTTT.

A few counts support this clonotype. The CDR3 here is CASSQNRGAGETQYF. CDR3 coding DNA: TGTGCCAGCAGCCAAAATCGGGGGGCGGGGGAGACCCAGTACTTC. The chain links TRBV4-2 to TRBJ2-5; D is possibly TRBD2 (7 bases). The CDR3 has 15 amino acids. Trimming removed 2 bases from V and 5 bases from J, with 15 bases in between. CDR1 LGHNA and CDR2 YNFKEQ come from the germline V gene.

This clonotype was found many times. The chain employs TRBV11-2 and TRBJ2-3, with 9 bases lining up with TRBD2. The CDR3 runs to 14 residues. CDR1 and CDR2 from the germline V gene are SGHAT and FQNNGV. The V gene end was trimmed by 5 bases and the J gene end by 4 bases; junction bases not matched to a gene: 4. The CDR3 protein is CASSPGLAPDTQYF. The CDR3 nucleotides read TGTGCCAGCAGCCCCGGACTAGCGCCAGATACGCAGTATTTT.